This entry describes one T cell receptor beta chain. Per the germline V gene, CDR1 is MRHNA and CDR2 is SNTAGT. This CDR3 is 13 amino acids long. Trimming stripped 10 bases from V and 5 bases from J, with 14 bases between. The data derive from a study of shared T cell receptors in the human thymus. Some clones are missing from TCRdb's copy, which holds only in-frame ones; the method was immunoSEQ multiplex PCR. This table holds 500,000 to 750,000 clones, approximately 88% found once. In addition, the sample was reused for a study of human thymus T cells.

The clonotype was recovered from a boy younger than two with a congenital heart defect. Sequenced sample: thymocytes. This rearrangement joins TRBV6-4 to TRBJ2-2; D ambiguous. DNA of the CDR3: TGTGCCAACCCCCCCCTCGGGACCGGGGAGCTGTTTTTT. This translates into CANPPLGTGELFF.